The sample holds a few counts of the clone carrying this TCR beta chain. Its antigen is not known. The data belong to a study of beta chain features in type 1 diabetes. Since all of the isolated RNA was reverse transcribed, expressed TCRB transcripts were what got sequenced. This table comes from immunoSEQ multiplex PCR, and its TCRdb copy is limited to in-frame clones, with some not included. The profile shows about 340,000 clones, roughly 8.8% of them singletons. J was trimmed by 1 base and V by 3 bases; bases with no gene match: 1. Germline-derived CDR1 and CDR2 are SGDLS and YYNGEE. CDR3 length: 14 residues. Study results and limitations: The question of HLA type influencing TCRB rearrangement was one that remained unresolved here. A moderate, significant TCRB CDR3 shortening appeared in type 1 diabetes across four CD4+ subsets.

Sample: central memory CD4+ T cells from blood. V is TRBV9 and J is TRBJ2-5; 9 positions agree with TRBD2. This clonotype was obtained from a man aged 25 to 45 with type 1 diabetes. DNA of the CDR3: TGTGCCAGCAGCGAGCGGGGGGCCCAAGAGACCCAGTACTTC. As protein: CASSERGAQETQYF.